Below are 30 T cell receptor beta chains sequenced from a single sample in a study of T-cell reconstitution after alpha-beta-depleted transplantation in children. The authors prepared the TCRbeta library with unique molecular identifiers. MiXCR, applied by TCRdb to the PCR reads, yields one record per CDR3 protein. The sample holds about 240,000 distinct CDR3 sequences; roughly a quarter are singletons and the top ten take about 2.5%. The specimen comprised PBMCs, sampled before TCRalphabeta/CD19-depleted stem cell transplant. The receptors were gathered from a girl aged 2-10 years with Fanconi anemia, due to receive a stem cell transplant.

Points on this clonotype: Germline is not matched at one junction end, which may reflect a read error. The chain uses TRBV20-1 and TRBJ2-1; 7 positions match TRBD2. This CDR3 comprises 16 residues. Germline V gene lookup returns CDR1 DFQATT and CDR2 SNEGSKA (reference sequence). CDR3 loop: CSTRGGTGGTYNEQFF. The CDR3 DNA is TGCAGTACTAGGGGTGGAACGGGAGGAACCTACAATGAGCAGTTCTTC.

This clonotype was seen a handful of times. The chain couples TRBV20-1 to TRBJ1-2; the match to TRBD1 covers 9 bases. The CDR3 covers 14 residues. V trimming: 2 bases; J trimming: 8 bases; junction bases outside the gene matches: 9. CDR1 is DFQATT and CDR2 is SNEGSKA in the germline V gene (reference sequence). The CDR3 sequence is CSARRDRVLGGYTF. CDR3 coding DNA: TGCAGTGCTAGAAGGGACAGGGTTTTGGGAGGCTACACCTTC.

This clonotype was counted at least ten times. The rearrangement links TRBV12-3 or TRBV12-4 to TRBJ2-1, with D hard to call. CDR3 size: 10 residues. V lost 7 bases and J lost 7, with 5 bases in between. The CDR3 protein is CASMTNEQFF. DNA of the CDR3: TGTGCCAGCATGACTAATGAGCAGTTCTTC.

This clonotype was seen at least ten times. The chain couples TRBV7-2 to TRBJ2-3; possibly TRBD2 for D (6 bases). Per the germline V gene, CDR1 is SGHTA and CDR2 is FQGNSA. Trimming pared 0 bases from V and 2 bases from J, leaving 9 bases between. This CDR3 has 15 residues. This CDR3 reads CASSLAGLFTDTQYF. CDR3 nucleotides: TGTGCCAGCAGCTTAGCGGGACTCTTCACAGATACGCAGTATTTT. Full variable domain (rest looked up from reference TRBV7-2 and TRBJ2-3): GAGVSQSPSNKVTEKGKDVELRCDPISGHTALYWYRQSLGQGLEFLIYFQGNSAPDKSGLPSDRFSAERTGGSVSTLTIQRTQQEDSAVYLCASSLAGLFTDTQYFGPGTRLTVL.

This clonotype has a count of ten or more. The chain employs TRBV7-2 and TRBJ2-3, with 10 bases fitting TRBD2. This CDR3 has 15 residues. Germline V gives CDR1 SGHTA, CDR2 FQGNSA. V lost 4 bases to trimming and J lost 5 bases; unmatched junction nucleotides: 6. The CDR3 DNA is TGTGCCAGCAGCTCCCTACTAGCGGGGAGAGATACGCAGTATTTT. The encoded protein is CASSSLLAGRDTQYF.

The chain is built from TRBV19 and TRBJ2-7; 10 bases match TRBD2. The CDR3 sequence is 12 residues long. With 9 bases clipped from V and 3 bases from J, the junction kept 2 bases outside the gene matches. Germline loops: CDR1 LNHDA, CDR2 SQIVND (reference sequence). CDR3 in DNA: TGTGCCAGGCTAGCGGGGGTCTACGAGCAGTACTTC. Translating gives CARLAGVYEQYF.

This chain joins TRBV12-3 or TRBV12-4 and TRBJ2-3, with 9 nucleotides matching TRBD2. The CDR3 extends over 19 amino acids. V lost 6 bases and J lost 2; bases outside the gene matches: 18. The DNA for the CDR3 is TGTGCCAGCAGCGTCCCTTTGTCGCCGACTAGCGGATTCACAGATACGCAGTATTTT. Its protein is CASSVPLSPTSGFTDTQYF.

This clonotype was observed at least ten times. This sequence joins TRBV27 and TRBJ2-7, with 7 bases aligning to TRBD1. The CDR3 is 14 amino acids. Trimming at V came to 5 bases and at J to 7 bases, leaving 11 bases not matched to a gene. Germline V gives CDR1 MNHEY, CDR2 SMNVEV (reference sequence). The CDR3 sequence: CASSADREVGEQYF. CDR3 bases: TGTGCCAGCAGTGCAGACAGGGAAGTGGGGGAGCAGTACTTC.

The rearrangement joins TRBV20-1 to TRBJ2-1; no definite D call. Between the trimmed V and J ends, which lost 1 base and 4 bases, there was a span of 14 bases. Germline CDR1 is DFQATT and CDR2 is SNEGSKA (reference sequence). This CDR3 has 15 amino acids. The DNA for the CDR3 is TGCAGTGCTAGAGCCTCCCGTGTCTATTACAATGAGCAGTTCTTC. Its translation is CSARASRVYYNEQFF.

This clonotype was recorded at least ten times. The chain has TRBV20-1 and TRBJ2-7; D gene ambiguous. The CDR3 has 15 amino acids. Trimming removed 6 bases at V and 1 base at J, with 19 bases between. Per the germline V gene, CDR1 is DFQATT and CDR2 is SNEGSKA (reference sequence). The CDR3: CSAPDEREASYEQYF. CDR3 nucleotide sequence: TGCAGTGCCCCTGATGAGCGTGAGGCATCCTACGAGCAGTACTTC.

This clonotype was counted many times. CDR3 in amino acids: CSVDGGDTQYF. The CDR3 DNA follows: TGCAGCGTTGATGGGGGAGATACGCAGTATTTT. This sequence joins TRBV29-1 and TRBJ2-3; either TRBD1 or TRBD2 may supply D (5 bases each). There are 11 residues in the CDR3. CDR1 SQVTM and CDR2 ANQGSEA come from the germline V gene. V lost 3 bases and J lost 5, with 6 bases in between.

This chain uses TRBV5-1 with TRBJ2-1; a weak D match, TRBD1 (5 bases). The germline gives CDR1 SGHRS, CDR2 YFSETQ. The CDR3 spans 20 residues. The ends were cut back, 5 bases at V and 0 bases at J, with 27 bases in the middle. The CDR3 bases are TGCGCCAGCAGTATGTTCCCCTTAGGGCAGGGCGGAATCTCCTACAATGAGCAGTTCTTC. This sequence encodes CASSMFPLGQGGISYNEQFF.

This clonotype was found a few times. The CDR3 reads CASSVQVNTGELFF. CDR3 in DNA: TGTGCCAGCAGTGTCCAGGTTAACACCGGGGAGCTGTTTTTT. The V and J genes are TRBV6-1 and TRBJ2-2; D unclear. The CDR3 is 14 amino acids. The V and J ends lost 4 bases and 2 bases respectively, with 8 bases between them. Germline V gene sequence: CDR1 MNHNS, CDR2 SASEGT.

This clonotype has just a few counts. The gene calls are TRBV7-3 and TRBJ2-1; D uncertain. From germline, CDR1 is SGHTA and CDR2 FQGTGA. Trimming removed 2 bases at V and 5 bases at J, with 7 bases between. This CDR3 contains 13 residues. The CDR3 DNA is TGTGCCAGCAGCTTAGGTCGGAACAATGAGCAGTTCTTC. Translation gives CASSLGRNNEQFF.

This clonotype was found once. The chain joins TRBV10-2 to TRBJ2-5, with a weak D call TRBD1 (5 bases). Germline V CDR1 and CDR2: WSHSY, SAAADI. Trimming pared 3 bases from V and 4 bases from J, leaving 18 bases between. There are 16 residues in the CDR3. CDR3: CASSEPLTVPRETQYF. CDR3 nucleotides: TGCGCCAGCAGTGAACCCCTGACAGTTCCGCGAGAGACCCAGTACTTC.

This clonotype has a count of ten or more. The V gene is TRBV4-2, the J gene TRBJ2-2; 14 nucleotides match TRBD2. CDR3 length: 16 residues. From germline, CDR1 is LGHNA and CDR2 YNFKEQ. After removal of 4 bases from V and 4 bases from J, the junction contained 2 bases not matched to a gene. The DNA of the CDR3 is TGTGCCAGCAGCCTGACTAGCGGGAGGGCCACCGGGGAGCTGTTTTTT. This translates into CASSLTSGRATGELFF.

Ten or more counts support this clonotype. The genes are TRBV12-3 or TRBV12-4 and TRBJ2-1, with D possibly TRBD2 on 5 matching bases. The germline V and J ends were trimmed by 6 bases and 0 bases, with 12 bases remaining between them. This CDR3 is 15 amino acids long. CDR3 sequence reads: CASSRGLSSYNEQFF. The CDR3 bases are TGTGCCAGCAGCAGAGGACTCAGCTCCTACAATGAGCAGTTCTTC.

This clonotype occurred a few times. V and J are TRBV5-1 and TRBJ1-6; D might be TRBD1 (5 bases). Germline V CDR1 and CDR2: SGHRS, YFSETQ. The V end lost 4 bases, the J end lost 8 bases, and 13 bases lay between the germline ends. The CDR3 is made up of 14 amino acids. The CDR3 here is CASSRTRVDSPLHF. Here the CDR3 DNA reads TGCGCCAGCAGCCGGACAAGAGTGGATTCACCCCTCCACTTT.

This clonotype came up many times. CDR3 loop: CASSPRLTLQETQYF. The CDR3 DNA reads as TGTGCCAGCAGCCCGAGGCTAACCCTTCAAGAGACCCAGTACTTC. V usage is TRBV7-2 and J usage is TRBJ2-5; the D is unclear. V lost 5 bases and J lost 2, with 15 bases in between. Germline CDR1 SGHTA, CDR2 FQGNSA. The CDR3 is made up of 15 amino acids.

This clonotype was counted ten times or more. The V gene is TRBV12-3 or TRBV12-4, the J gene TRBJ2-7, with 9 bases matching TRBD2. V gave up 6 bases and J gave up 0 bases; unmatched junction bases: 0. The CDR3 totals 13 residues. As DNA, the CDR3 is TGTGCCAGCAGACTAGCGGGCTCCTACGAGCAGTACTTC. This codes for CASRLAGSYEQYF.

This clonotype turned up a few times. The J gene is TRBJ1-2, the V gene TRBV29-1; 7 bases agree with TRBD1. Trimming removed 4 bases from V and 0 bases from J; junction bases left unmatched: 5. Germline V lookup: CDR1 SQVTM, CDR2 ANQGSEA. CDR3 size: 14 residues. The CDR3 is CSVVGTESNYGYTF. DNA of the CDR3: TGCAGCGTTGTGGGGACAGAGTCTAACTATGGCTACACCTTC.

V gene TRBV20-1 combines with J gene TRBJ2-3, with 7 bases aligning to TRBD2. With 4 bases clipped from V and 4 bases from J, the junction kept 8 bases outside the gene matches. Germline V gene data show CDR1 as DFQATT and CDR2 as SNEGSKA (reference sequence). The CDR3 has 14 amino acids. DNA of the CDR3: TGCAGTGCTACCCGGGGGGAGAGGTCAGATACGCAGTATTTT. This translates into CSATRGERSDTQYF.

This clonotype was seen repeatedly, ten times or more. The chain couples TRBV7-9 to TRBJ2-7; D not certain. This CDR3 region has 12 residues. Germline V CDR1 and CDR2: SEHNR, FQNEAQ (reference sequence). Trimming shortened V by 1 base and J by 5 bases, and 6 bases separated the two germline ends. The chain's CDR3 is CASSLGLDEQYF. CDR3 nucleotides: TGTGCCAGCAGCTTAGGGCTCGACGAGCAGTACTTC.

The chain joins TRBV5-5 to TRBJ2-5; perhaps TRBD1 as D (5 bases). Germline V CDR1 and CDR2: SGHKS, YYEKEE (reference sequence). The CDR3 sequence is 15 residues long. V was pared by 5 bases and J by 1 base, with 15 bases between. The CDR3 nucleotides are TGTGCCAGCAGGGCGGCAGGGAATAGCCAAGAGACCCAGTACTTC. Encoded protein: CASRAAGNSQETQYF.

This clonotype occurred many times. This chain links TRBV27 with TRBJ2-3; possibly TRBD2 for D (6 bases). V was trimmed by 8 bases and J by 6 bases, leaving 15 bases between them. The CDR3 has 13 amino acids. CDR1 is MNHEY and CDR2 is SMNVEV in the germline V gene (reference sequence). The CDR3 is CASAGRIWDTQYF. CDR3 nucleotides: TGTGCCAGCGCAGGGAGGATTTGGGATACGCAGTATTTT.

This chain links TRBV18 with TRBJ2-1; 8 bases agree with TRBD1. Germline CDR1 KGHSH, CDR2 LQKENI. The CDR3 is made up of 15 amino acids. With 3 bases clipped from V and 9 bases from J, the junction kept 10 bases outside the gene matches. In DNA, the CDR3 is TGTGCCAGCTCACCGCCCAGGGGGCCCCAGGGTGAGCAGTTCTTC. This codes for CASSPPRGPQGEQFF.

This clonotype was seen repeatedly, ten times or more. The chain couples TRBV20-1 to TRBJ2-1; 7 bases map to TRBD2. J gave up 10 bases and V 6 bases, and 15 bases lay outside the gene matches. The length of the CDR3 is 14 residues. Looked up from germline, CDR1 is DFQATT and CDR2 is SNEGSKA (reference sequence). The DNA for the CDR3 is TGCAGTGCGAGTGGGGTGGTGGGGGGAGGGGAGCAGTTCTTC. This codes for CSASGVVGGGEQFF.

This chain uses TRBV5-1 with TRBJ2-1; 7 nucleotides match TRBD1. The V segment lost 4 bases and the J segment 5 bases; nucleotides outside the gene matches: 6. From germline, CDR1 is SGHRS and CDR2 YFSETQ. The CDR3 totals 14 residues. The CDR3 loop is CASSAGTENNEQFF. The CDR3, as DNA: TGCGCCAGCAGCGCCGGGACAGAGAACAATGAGCAGTTCTTC.

This clonotype was picked up many times. The chain is built from TRBV12-3 or TRBV12-4 and TRBJ2-3; 8 bases fit TRBD1. The CDR3 runs 20 residues. Germline trimming cut 5 bases from V and 5 bases from J; bases unmatched to any gene: 24. The CDR3 is CASSLALPGQVTQFRDTQYF. The CDR3 nucleotides are TGTGCCAGCAGTCTCGCGCTCCCGGGACAGGTCACACAGTTTCGAGATACGCAGTATTTT.

There are many counts of this clonotype. This sequence joins TRBV20-1 and TRBJ2-1; a possible D gene is TRBD1 (5 bases). The ends were cut back, 3 bases at V and 5 bases at J, with 23 bases in the middle. Germline loops: CDR1 DFQATT, CDR2 SNEGSKA (reference sequence). This CDR3 is built from 17 residues. In nucleotides, the CDR3 is TGCAGTGCTAGGTTGTATTCGGGCAGGGAAGGACACAATGAGCAGTTCTTC. It is translated as CSARLYSGREGHNEQFF.